One and the same sample provided the 4 T cell receptor beta chains below, sequenced in a study of T cells in Graves' hyperthyroidism and ophthalmopathy. There were TCR beta CDR3 regions amplified from RNA transcripts. A set of HTBI primers served as the primers for a first-round RT-PCR of the TCR CDR3. Using its own MiXCR run on the multiplex PCR reads, TCRdb lists one record per CDR3 protein. The repertoire holds 550,000 to 700,000 distinct CDR3 sequences, with under 60% as singletons. Sequencing input: peripheral blood or thyroid tissue (not recorded which). These receptors all come from an adult woman with Graves' disease, either hyperthyroidism or ophthalmopathy (not recorded which).

This chain connects TRBV7-9 to TRBJ1-5; D perhaps matches TRBD1 (6 bases). The germline V gene encodes CDR1 SEHNR and CDR2 FQNEAQ (reference sequence). The CDR3 contains 14 residues. V lost 3 bases and J 11 bases, leaving 17 bases between the germline ends. In nucleotides, the CDR3 is TGTGCCAGCAGCTTCAACAGGGAACAAGAGACCCAGCATTTT. Its protein is CASSFNREQETQHF. The full variable domain, in which reference TRBV7-9 and TRBJ1-5 provide the parts outside the CDR3, is DTGVSQNPRHKITKRGQNVTFRCDPISEHNRLYWYRQTLGQGPEFLTYFQNEAQLEKSRLLSDRFSAERPKGSFSTLEIQRTEQGDSAMYLCASSFNREQETQHFGDGTRLSIL.

This clonotype was detected a few times. The chain recombines TRBV4-1 with TRBJ1-5; possible D gene TRBD1, 5 bases. The germline V gene encodes CDR1 MGHRA and CDR2 YSYEKL. CDR3 length: 16 amino acids. The V and J ends lost 3 bases and 3 bases respectively, with 15 bases between them. The CDR3: CASSQGRRLSNQPQHF. CDR3 nucleotide sequence: TGCGCCAGCAGCCAGGGGCGGAGGCTCTCCAATCAGCCCCAGCATTTT.

The V gene is TRBV10-3, the J gene TRBJ1-3; 7 bases line up with TRBD1. There are 15 residues in the CDR3. Per germline, CDR1 ENHRY and CDR2 SYGVKD. The V gene end was trimmed by 6 bases and the J gene end by 0 bases; junction bases not matched to a gene: 5. CDR3 in DNA: TGTGCCATCAGGAGAGACAGGGACTCTGGAAACACCATATATTTT. Protein product: CAIRRDRDSGNTIYF.

Many counts were recorded for this clonotype. The chain uses TRBV14 and TRBJ2-5, with D unclear. V gave up 1 base and J gave up 3 bases, with 12 bases separating them. Germline-derived CDR1 and CDR2 are SGHDN and FVKESK. This CDR3 contains 15 residues. CDR3 amino acids: CASSQAIGTKETQYF. CDR3 in DNA: TGTGCCAGCAGCCAAGCAATCGGCACCAAAGAGACCCAGTACTTC.